A single sample is the source of the 4 T cell receptor beta chains below, sequenced in a study of cytomegalovirus exposure and HLA in healthy donors. Produced via immunoSEQ multiplex PCR; TCRdb's table is partial and in-frame only. The sample yields 90,000 to 110,000 clones, around 87% seen once. What was sequenced was PBMCs. The origin of the receptors is a woman between 18 and 30 years old in good health and CMV-seropositive.

The chain employs TRBV7-3 and TRBJ1-1; 7 bases agree with TRBD1. J gave up 1 base and V 5 bases, and 4 bases lay outside the gene matches. CDR1 and CDR2 (germline): SGHTA, FQGTGA. The CDR3 totals 14 residues. The CDR3 DNA reads TGTGCCAGCAGCCGACAGGGTGGGAACACTGAAGCTTTCTTT. The encoded protein is CASSRQGGNTEAFF.

The chain carries TRBV6-6 and TRBJ2-7; 7 nucleotides agree with TRBD1. Germline values: CDR1 MNHNY, CDR2 SVGAGI (reference sequence). This CDR3 has 14 residues. Trimming cost V 6 bases and J 4 bases; bases outside gene matches: 9. CDR3 nucleotides: TGTGCCAGCAGAGACAGGGTCGATGGGTACGAGCAGTACTTC. This gives the protein CASRDRVDGYEQYF.

This rearrangement joins TRBV5-1 to TRBJ2-7; 9 bases agree with TRBD2. V lost 0 bases, J lost 6 bases, and 7 bases stayed unmatched. Germline CDR1 reads SGHRS; CDR2 reads YFSETQ. The CDR3 loop spans 15 amino acids. CDR3 amino acids: CASSLALAGAVEQYF. DNA of the CDR3: TGCGCCAGCAGCTTGGCCTTAGCGGGAGCGGTCGAGCAGTACTTC.

The chain employs TRBV6-1 and TRBJ1-2; tentatively, D is TRBD1 (5 bases). In germline, CDR1 is MNHNS, CDR2 SASEGT. Trimming stripped 4 bases from V and 4 bases from J, with 13 bases between. The CDR3 is 14 residues long. CDR3 bases: TGTGCCAGCAGTGGGCTCAGGGAGGGCTATGGCTACACCTTC. This sequence encodes CASSGLREGYGYTF.